The 24 T cell receptor beta chains in this list originate from one sample, sequenced in a study of tumor-infiltrating lymphocytes in primary liver carcinoma. Unsorted whole blood yielded blood RNA, and germline DNA was extracted as well. The investigators made TCR beta cDNA from around 540 ng total RNA, using a constant-region primer. ARM-PCR, slightly modified, supplied the TCR beta libraries through three nested multiplex PCR rounds. PCR rounds one and two used TRBV1-TRBV30 forward primers with a C-beta reverse primer for approximately 10 cycles each. MiXCR, applied by TCRdb to the multiplex PCR reads, yields one record per CDR3 protein. The repertoire includes fewer than 350,000 distinct CDR3 sequences, 60% to 80% of them detected once, and around 9.5% sits in the top ten. The sequenced material came from peripheral blood. These receptors came from a man between 40 and 49 years old with primary liver carcinoma and hepatitis B virus infection.

In the case of this clonotype: It is unclear where the CDR3 begins or ends on the DNA, so no DNA is shown, and the CDR3 is as TCRdb lists it. The chain is built from TRBV21-1 and TRBJ2-7; the D call TRBD1 from the table was never checked on the DNA. TRBV21-1 counts as a pseudogene. The CDR3 totals 15 residues, both ends included. The CDR3 loop reads CASLNWGTGAYEQYF.

This clonotype came up a few times. The DNA of the CDR3 is TGTGCCAGCAGCTTGGCCAGCGGGAGAGGGGAGACCCAGTACTTC. This sequence encodes CASSLASGRGETQYF. The chain joins TRBV5-6 to TRBJ2-5, with TRBD2 matching over 8 bases. V shed 0 bases, J shed 5 bases, and the junction held 6 bases outside the gene matches. This CDR3 spans 15 amino acids. Germline CDR1 reads SGHDT; CDR2 reads YYEEEE.

Remarks on this clonotype: Given a much more abundant clone one base away, this may be a read error. This chain joins TRBV6-5 and TRBJ2-1; the match to TRBD2 covers 9 bases. This CDR3 is 16 amino acids long. Germline-derived CDR1 and CDR2 are MNHEY and SVGAGI. CDR3 in DNA: TGTGCCAGCACCGTACGGACTAGCGTGGGCTTCAATGGGCAGTTCTTC. Its protein product is CASTVRTSVGFNGQFF.

Turning to this clonotype: Germline and junction disagree at one end, which may indicate a read error. The rearrangement joins TRBV4-1 to TRBJ2-7; possibly TRBD2 for D (6 bases). Per germline, CDR1 MGHRA and CDR2 YSYEKL. CDR3 length equals 16 residues. The chain's CDR3 is CASSQEGRGGSYEQYF. The CDR3 DNA reads TGCGCCAGCAGTCAAGAAGGGCGGGGCGGCTCCTACGAGCAGTACTTC.

The sample holds many counts of this clonotype. The chain combines TRBV12-3 or TRBV12-4 with TRBJ1-1; tentatively, D is TRBD1 (5 bases). The length of the CDR3 is 14 residues. Trimming took off 6 bases at V and 1 base at J, with 12 bases between the two ends. The DNA of the CDR3 is TGTGCCAGCAGAGGGACGGGCAGGAACACTGAAGCTTTCTTT. Its protein product is CASRGTGRNTEAFF.

Comments on this clonotype: This could be a read error, since a much larger clone is one nucleotide away. The V call is TRBV6-6, the J call TRBJ2-7, with a tentative D call TRBD1 (6 bases). The CDR3 has 16 amino acids. Germline-derived CDR1 and CDR2 are MNHNY and SVGAGI (reference sequence). V was cut by 2 bases and J by 3 bases, with 17 bases left in between. The CDR3 is CASSYAPGHGRYEQYF. The CDR3 bases are TGTGCCAGCAGTTACGCTCCGGGACATGGGCGCTACGAGCAGTACTTC.

This clonotype was counted at least ten times. The genes are TRBV6-2 or TRBV6-3 and TRBJ1-4; no firm D call. V lost 8 bases, J lost 11 bases, and 18 bases lay in between. The V gene's germline CDR1 is MNHEY and CDR2 SVGEGT. The CDR3 runs to 13 residues. CDR3 residues: CASLQARWSKLFF. The CDR3 DNA sequence: TGTGCCAGCCTCCAGGCCCGGTGGAGCAAACTGTTTTTT.

Points on this clonotype: This may come from a read error, since a much larger clone is one base off. The rearrangement joins TRBV4-1 to TRBJ2-3; 7 nucleotides match TRBD1. Germline V gene sequence: CDR1 MGHRA, CDR2 YSYEKL. This CDR3 has 15 amino acids. This CDR3 reads CASIQGPATGDTQYF. The CDR3 DNA reads TGCGCCAGCATCCAAGGGCCCGCGACAGGGGATACGCAGTATTTT.

The V call is TRBV7-2, the J call TRBJ1-1; TRBD1 matches at 7 bases. Germline V gene data show CDR1 as SGHTA and CDR2 as FQGNSA. V lost 6 bases and J lost 8; bases outside the gene matches: 9. This CDR3 is built from 13 residues. Written as DNA, the CDR3 is TGTGCCAGCAGTCCAACCCGGGACAGAGAAGCTTTCTTT. The encoded protein is CASSPTRDREAFF.

In regard to this clonotype: One end of the junction varies from germline; a read error may be responsible. This sequence joins TRBV12-5 and TRBJ2-1; no clear D. The CDR3 has 14 amino acids. Germline V gene sequence: CDR1 LGHNT, CDR2 FRNRAP. CDR3 sequence (DNA): TGTTCTAGGGTAATCATGGCCTTTTTCTATGAGCAGTCCTTC. Its protein is CSRVIMAFFYEQSF. Complete variable domain (other parts from reference TRBV12-5 and TRBJ2-1): DARVTQTPRHKVTEMGQEVTMRCQPILGHNTVFWYRQTMMQGLELLAYFRNRAPLDDSGMPKDRFSAEMPDATLATLKIQPSEPRDSAVYFCSRVIMAFFYEQSFGPGTRLTVL.

The V and J genes are TRBV28 and TRBJ2-1, with 16 bases matching TRBD2. Germline lookup yields CDR1 MDHEN and CDR2 SYDVKM. V gave up 3 bases and J gave up 7 bases; unmatched junction bases: 6. This CDR3 has 17 residues. The CDR3 region has the DNA TGTGCCAGCAGTTTGGGACTAGCGGGAGGGCCTAGGAATGAGCAGTTCTTC. Translation gives CASSLGLAGGPRNEQFF.

This chain joins TRBV5-1 and TRBJ2-1, with 10 positions matching TRBD2. The germline V gene encodes CDR1 SGHRS and CDR2 YFSETQ. After removal of 4 bases from V and 9 bases from J, the junction contained 13 bases not matched to a gene. The CDR3 covers 16 residues. The CDR3 is CASSPEAGGLIGEQFF. CDR3 nucleotides: TGCGCCAGCAGCCCCGAAGCGGGAGGGTTAATTGGTGAGCAGTTCTTC. Combining the CDR3 with reference TRBV5-1 and TRBJ2-1 gives the whole variable domain KAGVTQTPRYLIKTRGQQVTLSCSPISGHRSVSWYQQTPGQGLQFLFEYFSETQRNKGNFPGRFSGRQFSNSRSEMNVSTLELGDSALYLCASSPEAGGLIGEQFFGPGTRLTVL.

About this clonotype: A much larger clone lies a single base off, so this may be a read error. The chain employs TRBV29-1 and TRBJ2-3, with D perhaps matching TRBD2 (7 bases). Between the trimmed V and J ends, which lost 0 bases and 4 bases, there was a span of 26 bases. Germline V gene sequence: CDR1 SQVTM, CDR2 ANQGSEA. The CDR3 spans 19 residues. The DNA of the CDR3 is TGCAGCGTTGAAGATGTACAGGGACCCAGCCTAACTAGCGCAGATACGCAGTATTTT. Amino acids: CSVEDVQGPSLTSADTQYF.

For this clonotype: A junction boundary mismatches the germline segment, possibly from a read error. This chain uses TRBV11-1 with TRBJ2-1; D may be TRBD1 or TRBD2 (5 bases each). The CDR3 totals 13 residues. The germline CDR1 and CDR2 sequences are SGHAT and FQDESV (reference sequence). CDR3 DNA: TGTACCAGCAGTTCTCCCCCCGGGACTGAGCAGTTCTTC. Protein product: CTSSSPPGTEQFF.

Turning to this clonotype: An end of the junction differs from the germline gene, which may be a read error. The chain joins TRBV11-1 to TRBJ2-3, with D perhaps TRBD1 (5 bases). Germline V gene sequence: CDR1 SGHAT, CDR2 FQDESV (reference sequence). The length of the CDR3 is 15 residues. The CDR3 protein is CACSLPTESTDTQYF. CDR3 bases: TGTGCCTGCAGTTTGCCGACAGAGAGCACAGATACGCAGTATTTT.

This clonotype was seen just once. This sequence joins TRBV5-5 and TRBJ2-2; TRBD1 is a possible D gene (6 bases). The CDR3 spans 16 residues. Per germline, CDR1 SGHKS and CDR2 YYEKEE (reference sequence). CDR3 sequence (DNA): TGTGTCAACAGCTGGCGTGGGGGCGGACGGTCCGGGGAGCTGTTTTTT. Translation: CVNSWRGGGRSGELFF. Together with reference TRBV5-5 and TRBJ2-2, the CDR3 gives the full variable domain: DAGVTQSPTHLIKTRGQQVTLRCSPISGHKSVSWYQQVLGQGPQFIFQYYEKEERGRGNFPDRFSARQFPNYSSELNVNALLLGDSALYLCVNSWRGGGRSGELFFGEGSRLTVL.

The V and J genes are TRBV5-1 and TRBJ2-5; 9 nucleotides agree with TRBD2. CDR1 and CDR2 from the germline V gene are SGHRS and YFSETQ. Germline trimming cut 0 bases from V and 3 bases from J; bases unmatched to any gene: 3. The CDR3 length is 15 residues. The CDR3 reads CASSLAPSGKETQYF. CDR3 DNA sequence: TGCGCCAGCAGCTTGGCTCCTAGCGGGAAAGAGACCCAGTACTTC.

This clonotype occurred once. Without the conserved terminal phenylalanine or tryptophan, this CDR3 likely stems from a read error. This rearrangement joins TRBV11-1 to TRBJ2-1, with 8 bases lining up with TRBD2. The CDR3 extends over 16 amino acids. Germline V gene lookup returns CDR1 SGHAT and CDR2 FQDESV (reference sequence). V gave up 5 bases and J gave up 4 bases; unmatched junction bases: 10. CDR3 DNA sequence: TGTGCCAGCAGCCCCACAGCGGGAGCATATTACAATGAGCAGTTCTTA. This codes for CASSPTAGAYYNEQFL.

The table lists this clonotype with a few counts. The chain uses TRBV4-2 and TRBJ2-1; 11 positions agree with TRBD2. Per germline, CDR1 LGHNA and CDR2 YNFKEQ. V lost 3 bases, J lost 2 bases, and 6 bases stayed unmatched. The CDR3 sequence is 17 residues long. The CDR3 protein is CASSHRVSGRAYNEQFF. The CDR3 nucleotides read TGTGCCAGCAGCCACCGGGTTAGCGGGAGGGCCTACAATGAGCAGTTCTTC.

The rearrangement uses TRBV12-3 or TRBV12-4 and TRBJ1-2, with a weak D call TRBD1 (6 bases). Trimming cost V 6 bases and J 0 bases, with 14 bases left between them. This CDR3 is 15 amino acids long. The CDR3 sequence is CASRDSSLANYGYTF. Written as DNA, the CDR3 is TGTGCCAGCAGGGACAGTTCCCTCGCTAACTATGGCTACACCTTC.

As concerns this clonotype: Being one base from a much bigger clone, this may be a read error. V is TRBV6-2 or TRBV6-3 and J is TRBJ2-7, with D unresolved. Germline CDR1 MNHEY, CDR2 SVGEGT. The CDR3 runs 12 residues. Trimming shortened V by 1 base and J by 5 bases, and 6 bases separated the two germline ends. CDR3 DNA sequence: TGTGCCAGCAGTTACTTGCCAGACGAGCAGTACTTC. Translating gives CASSYLPDEQYF.

The J gene is TRBJ2-5, the V gene TRBV6-6; TRBD1 might be the D (7 bases). This CDR3 is 15 amino acids long. CDR1 and CDR2 from the germline V gene are MNHNY and SVGAGI (reference sequence). Between the trimmed V and J ends, which lost 7 bases and 7 bases, there was a span of 22 bases. The CDR3 here is CASNTPGGGMGTQYF. CDR3 DNA: TGTGCCAGCAATACGCCAGGGGGAGGAATGGGGACCCAGTACTTC.

On this clonotype: The conserved final phenylalanine or tryptophan is absent from the CDR3, which likely points to a read error. This chain joins TRBV11-2 and TRBJ2-7; TRBD1 might be the D (6 bases). The V gene's germline CDR1 is SGHAT and CDR2 FQNNGV. V gave up 9 bases and J gave up 1 base, with 16 bases separating them. The CDR3 is 14 residues long. CDR3 region: CASSPLDSSYEQYS. The CDR3 DNA reads TGTGCCAGTAGCCCACTGGACAGTTCCTACGAGCAGTACTCC.

About this clonotype itself: The CDR3 ends on some other residue instead of the conserved phenylalanine or tryptophan, so this is likely a read error. The DNA is left out, because the CDR3 cannot be placed on it with certainty; the CDR3 is given as TCRdb lists it. The chain combines TRBV10-3 with TRBJ2-7; the D call TRBD2 from the table was never checked on the DNA. Germline-derived CDR1 and CDR2 are ENHRY and SYGVKD. The CDR3 is 9 residues long, counting both termini. CDR3 protein: CAIKTSGKP.